The 14 T cell receptor beta chains below were found in one sample sequenced in a study of cytomegalovirus exposure and HLA in healthy donors. PCR used 60 Vbeta primers and 13 Jbeta primers. This table comes from immunoSEQ multiplex PCR, and its TCRdb copy is limited to in-frame clones, with some not included. The data hold fewer than 150,000 clones, with about 80% observed a single time. Sequenced material: PBMCs. The receptors here all came from a male donor in good health and CMV-seronegative.

The V and J genes are TRBV11-2 and TRBJ1-2; D might be TRBD1 (5 bases). The CDR3 loop spans 15 amino acids. Germline loops: CDR1 SGHAT, CDR2 FQNNGV. Trimming shortened V by 3 bases and J by 2 bases, and 13 bases separated the two germline ends. The CDR3 DNA reads as TGTGCCAGCAGCTTCCAGGGTCGGGGGAACTATGGCTACACCTTC. Amino acid sequence: CASSFQGRGNYGYTF.

This chain connects TRBV28 to TRBJ1-5; 8 bases are a match to TRBD1. After removal of 7 bases from V and 5 bases from J, the junction contained 4 bases not matched to a gene. The CDR3 spans 13 residues. Germline values: CDR1 MDHEN, CDR2 SYDVKM. In DNA, the CDR3 is TGTGCCAGCACAGGACAGGGCTATCAGCCCCAGCATTTT. This translates into CASTGQGYQPQHF.

The genes are TRBV7-6 and TRBJ1-2, with D tentatively TRBD1 (6 bases). The ends were cut back, 2 bases at V and 3 bases at J, with 13 bases in the middle. CDR3 length equals 15 residues. Germline V gene sequence: CDR1 SGHVS, CDR2 FNYEAQ. CDR3 sequence (DNA): TGTGCCAGCAGCTTAACACAGGGTTTGGACTATGGCTACACCTTC. It specifies CASSLTQGLDYGYTF.

The rearrangement links TRBV6-5 to TRBJ1-2, with 12 bases matching TRBD1. The CDR3 runs 15 residues. Trimming at V came to 5 bases and at J to 6 bases, leaving 7 bases not matched to a gene. Germline V gene data show CDR1 as MNHEY and CDR2 as SVGAGI. Here the CDR3 reads CASSNRDRGRNGYTF. The CDR3 DNA is TGTGCCAGCAGTAACCGGGACAGGGGGCGGAATGGCTACACCTTC.

The gene calls are TRBV5-5 and TRBJ2-7; TRBD1 agrees at 8 bases. Per the germline V gene, CDR1 is SGHKS and CDR2 is YYEKEE (reference sequence). The CDR3 contains 14 residues. Germline trimming cut 4 bases from V and 2 bases from J; bases unmatched to any gene: 5. The CDR3 bases are TGTGCCAGCAGCCCCGGGACAGGACCCTACGAGCAGTACTTC. It specifies CASSPGTGPYEQYF. Supplemented by reference TRBV5-5 and TRBJ2-7, the full variable domain reads DAGVTQSPTHLIKTRGQQVTLRCSPISGHKSVSWYQQVLGQGPQFIFQYYEKEERGRGNFPDRFSARQFPNYSSELNVNALLLGDSALYLCASSPGTGPYEQYFGPGTRLTVT.

The chain recombines TRBV11-2 with TRBJ2-5; D remains unclear. Looked up from germline, CDR1 is SGHAT and CDR2 is FQNNGV. The CDR3 length is 14 residues. Trimming took 1 base from V and 4 from J, leaving 10 bases between them. DNA for the CDR3: TGTGCCAGCAGCTTAGTTCCTGGCGGAGAGACCCAGTACTTC. Its protein is CASSLVPGGETQYF.

J is TRBJ1-5 and V is TRBV15; D ambiguous. In germline, CDR1 is LNHNV, CDR2 YYDKDF (reference sequence). With 5 bases removed from V and 2 bases from J, the gap between germline ends came to 10 bases. The CDR3 length is 14 residues. CDR3 protein: CATSATVGNQPQHF. The CDR3 DNA follows: TGTGCCACCAGCGCAACGGTTGGCAATCAGCCCCAGCATTTT.

The chain couples TRBV9 to TRBJ2-3; D is uncertain. This CDR3 is built from 14 residues. The V end was cut by 3 bases, the J end by 8 bases, with 16 bases between. Germline V gene data show CDR1 as SGDLS and CDR2 as YYNGEE. This CDR3 is CASSALTIGATQYF. The DNA for the CDR3 is TGTGCCAGCAGCGCCCTGACCATCGGAGCTACGCAGTATTTT.

The V call is TRBV6-1, the J call TRBJ2-5; tentative D call: TRBD2 (5 bases). CDR1 and CDR2 (germline): MNHNS, SASEGT. Deletions cut 5 bases from V and 5 bases from J, with 9 bases between. The CDR3 loop spans 12 amino acids. In nucleotides, the CDR3 is TGTGCCAGCAGTAATCCGGGGGAGACCCAGTACTTC. Encoded protein: CASSNPGETQYF.

J is TRBJ2-7 and V is TRBV10-3; D perhaps matches TRBD2 (5 bases). The CDR3 is 14 amino acids. V dropped 4 bases and J dropped 4 bases, with 14 bases sitting between them. The germline gives CDR1 ENHRY, CDR2 SYGVKD. The CDR3 sequence: CAISVLEQRYEQYF. CDR3 sequence (DNA): TGTGCCATCAGTGTCCTGGAGCAGCGGTACGAGCAGTACTTC.

The chain carries TRBV19 and TRBJ2-2; 9 positions agree with TRBD1. The germline gives CDR1 LNHDA, CDR2 SQIVND (reference sequence). This CDR3 spans 16 amino acids. V lost 4 bases and J lost 1; bases outside the gene matches: 4. The CDR3 region is CASSTGTGRNTGELFF. The CDR3 DNA reads as TGTGCCAGTAGTACGGGGACAGGGAGGAACACCGGGGAGCTGTTTTTT.

This clone was counted between two and nine times. This chain links TRBV5-4 with TRBJ2-7; D ambiguous. V gave up 1 base and J gave up 6 bases, with 17 bases separating them. CDR1 SGHNT and CDR2 YYREEE come from the germline V gene (reference sequence). There are 15 residues in the CDR3. The DNA of the CDR3 is TGTGCCAGCAGCTTGCTGCATGTCGGTGGGCTCGAGCAGTACTTC. This gives the protein CASSLLHVGGLEQYF.

The CDR3 reads CASSIASGVTYEQYF. The CDR3 bases are TGTGCCAGCAGCATTGCTAGCGGGGTTACCTACGAGCAGTACTTC. The rearrangement links TRBV11-3 to TRBJ2-7, with 9 bases that match TRBD2. The CDR3 has 15 amino acids. Trimming took 5 bases from V and 2 from J; bases not matched to a gene: 7. CDR1 SGHNT and CDR2 YENEEA come from the germline V gene.

The genes are TRBV6-5 and TRBJ1-4, with 7 bases matching TRBD1. Losses at the gene ends were 6 bases for V and 4 bases for J; bases not matched to a gene: 5. There are 14 residues in the CDR3. Germline loops: CDR1 MNHEY, CDR2 SVGAGI. In DNA, the CDR3 is TGTGCCAGCAGCTCCGGGACAGTTAATGAAAAACTGTTTTTT. It codes for CASSSGTVNEKLFF.